A selection of T cell receptor beta chains follows, all from one sample in a study of cytomegalovirus exposure and HLA in healthy donors. Here immunoSEQ multiplex PCR was the method, and the copy in TCRdb shows in-frame clones only, minus some. The sample shows some 120,000 clones, around 75% of them seen only once. Sequencing was done on a sample of PBMCs. The source is a middle-aged woman in good health and CMV-seropositive. Both conserved end residues are part of each CDR3. D genes are given only for firm matches. Where a row states a size, it is once, few, many or the class of an expanded clone; other rows omit it.

j_call d_call v_call clone_size cdr3_nt cdr3_aa
TRBJ2-6 NA TRBV5-1 NA TGCGCCAGCAGCTCGGACATGGCCATAGGCTCTGGGGCCAACGTCCTGACTTTC CASSSDMAIGSGANVLTF
TRBJ2-7 NA TRBV6-5 NA TGTGCCAGCAGTGGGGGCCACGAGCAGTACTTC CASSGGHEQYF
TRBJ2-1 TRBD2 TRBV4-3 NA TGCGCCAGCAGCCCGGGGACTAGTGGGAATGAGCAGTTCTTC CASSPGTSGNEQFF
TRBJ1-5 NA TRBV6-5 NA TGTGCCAGCAGTTACGGGCAGGGTGTGGAGCCCCAGCATTTT CASSYGQGVEPQHF
TRBJ2-3 NA TRBV9 NA TGTGCCAGCAGCGTAGGCCCACGGGTGTCATCAGATACGCAGTATTTT CASSVGPRVSSDTQYF
TRBJ1-3 NA TRBV30 NA TGTGCCTGGGATACACAAATAGGAAACACCATATATTTT CAWDTQIGNTIYF
TRBJ2-3 NA TRBV2 NA TGTGCCAGCAGTGTGTCTAGCACAGATACGCAGTATTTT CASSVSSTDTQYF
TRBJ1-5 NA TRBV28 NA TGTGCCAGCCTTCTACAGCCTTCGAGCAATCAGCCCCAGCATTTT CASLLQPSSNQPQHF
TRBJ2-7 NA TRBV28 NA TGTGCCAGCAGTTTACAGGTTTACGAGCAGTACTTC CASSLQVYEQYF
TRBJ1-2 NA TRBV28 NA TGTGCCAGCAGTTTATTAGGGGACTATGGCTACACCTTC CASSLLGDYGYTF
TRBJ2-7 NA TRBV29-1 NA TGCAGCGTTGTTCCAGGGGCAGCCTACGAGCAGTACTTC CSVVPGAAYEQYF
TRBJ1-1 TRBD1 TRBV5-1 NA TGCGCCAGCAGCCCGCAGGGGGTGAACACTGAAGCTTTCTTT CASSPQGVNTEAFF
TRBJ1-5 TRBD1 TRBV28 once TGTGCCAGCAACAACGGGACAGGGATTCAGCCCCAGCATTTT CASNNGTGIQPQHF
TRBJ1-1 NA TRBV30 NA TGTGCCTGGAGAGGGGATTTCACTGAAGCTTTCTTT CAWRGDFTEAFF
TRBJ1-2 NA TRBV28 NA TGTGCCAGCAGAATAGGAGGGCCTAACTATGGCTACACCTTC CASRIGGPNYGYTF
TRBJ1-3 TRBD1 TRBV4-2 NA TGTGCCAGCAGCCCGGGGGACAGGGGGCACGGAAACACCATATATTTT CASSPGDRGHGNTIYF
TRBJ2-3 TRBD1 TRBV11-3 NA TGTGCCAGCAGTCACAGGGGAAACACAGATACGCAGTATTTT CASSHRGNTDTQYF
TRBJ1-2 NA TRBV6-4 NA TGTGCCAGCAGTGACTCAAGATGGGTAGGGGTCAGAATCTATGGCTACACCTTC CASSDSRWVGVRIYGYTF
TRBJ1-1 TRBD1 TRBV7-2 once TGTGCCAGCAGCTTAAGGGGACAGGGGACCGGTGAAGCTTTCTTT CASSLRGQGTGEAFF
TRBJ1-3 NA TRBV7-9 NA TGTTCCAGCAGCTTAGAGGGAGCCCAAGGAAACACCATATATTTT CSSSLEGAQGNTIYF
TRBJ2-7 TRBD1 TRBV30 once TGTGCCTGGACCAGATCGGACAGGCTCTACGAGCAGTACTTC CAWTRSDRLYEQYF
TRBJ1-4 TRBD1 TRBV7-9 NA TGTGCCAGCAGCGGTTTGAAGGGGGCGACTAATGAAAAACTGTTTTTT CASSGLKGATNEKLFF
TRBJ2-5 NA TRBV27 NA TGTGCCAGCAGTTTGCGGGGCTTACAAGAGACCCAGTACTTC CASSLRGLQETQYF
TRBJ1-3 TRBD1 TRBV7-2 NA TGTGCCAGCAGCTCCCACCCCCCGGACAGGGTGGCTGGAAACACCATATATTTT CASSSHPPDRVAGNTIYF
TRBJ1-5 TRBD1 TRBV7-8 NA TGTGCCAGCAGCTTAGGGGGACAGGCCAATCAGCCCCAGCATTTT CASSLGGQANQPQHF
TRBJ1-2 NA TRBV27 once TGTGCCAGCAGACACATGACACCACCTCCCTATGGCTACACCTTC CASRHMTPPPYGYTF
TRBJ2-7 NA TRBV30 NA TGTGCCTGGAGCGCTGGACAGAGCCCCTGCGGCTTC CAWSAGQSPCGF
TRBJ1-1 TRBD1 TRBV28 NA TGTGCCAGCAATAACGGACAGGGCGTCACTGAAGCTTTCTTT CASNNGQGVTEAFF
TRBJ1-3 NA TRBV5-1 NA TGCGCCAGCACAGGATCTGGAAACACCATATATTTT CASTGSGNTIYF
TRBJ2-3 NA TRBV30 NA TGTGCCTGGGGACAGACCTTCACAGATACGCAGTATTTT CAWGQTFTDTQYF
TRBJ1-5 NA TRBV29-1 NA TGCAGCGTTGTTGGTGAGATTAATCAGCCCCAGCATTTT CSVVGEINQPQHF
TRBJ1-4 TRBD1 TRBV2 NA TGTGCCAGCAGTGGGCCCGGGACAGGGGGCCCTACAACTAATGAAAAACTGTTTTTT CASSGPGTGGPTTNEKLFF
TRBJ1-4 NA TRBV28 NA TGTGCCAGCAGCCTAATTGGGAGCGATGAAAAACTGTTTTTT CASSLIGSDEKLFF
TRBJ1-5 TRBD1 TRBV28 NA TGTGCCAGCAGTCTGTTCCGCACCGGGACAGTGCGCGATAGCAATCAGCCCCAGCATTTT CASSLFRTGTVRDSNQPQHF
TRBJ2-7 TRBD1 TRBV30 NA TGTGCCTGGAGCTCCGGCGGACAGGGTAATTACGAGCAGTACTTC CAWSSGGQGNYEQYF
TRBJ2-1 TRBD1 TRBV9 NA TGTGCCAGCAGCGCCCCCGGGACAGGCTACAATGAGCAGTTCTTC CASSAPGTGYNEQFF
TRBJ2-3 TRBD2 TRBV7-9 NA TGTGCCAGCGTGGCGGGGGGGCTAGATACGCAGTATTTT CASVAGGLDTQYF
TRBJ2-4 NA TRBV5-4 NA TGTGCCAGCAAACGGGACTCTAAAAACATTCAGTACTTC CASKRDSKNIQYF
TRBJ1-1 TRBD1 TRBV23-1 NA TGCGCCAGCAGTCAAATCCTGGGACAGATGAACACTGAAGCTTTCTTT CASSQILGQMNTEAFF
TRBJ2-1 NA TRBV4-1 NA TGCGGTAGTGGGCGGACTGGTTTCAATGAGCAGTTCTTC CGSGRTGFNEQFF
TRBJ2-5 NA TRBV28 NA TGTGCCAGCAGTTGGGGACATTCAGAGACCCAGTACTTC CASSWGHSETQYF
TRBJ2-7 TRBD2 TRBV4-2 NA TGTGCCAGCAGCCAAGATGGACTAGCGGGAGGGCCCAACGAGCAGTACTTC CASSQDGLAGGPNEQYF
TRBJ2-7 NA TRBV19 NA TGTGCCAGTAGTATAGGCGGCCTCTCCTACGAGCAGTACTTC CASSIGGLSYEQYF
TRBJ2-7 NA TRBV5-1 NA TGCGCCAGCAGCCCTGCTAGCTCCTACGAGCAGTACTTC CASSPASSYEQYF
TRBJ2-3 TRBD1 TRBV5-8 few TGTGCCAGCAGCCTGCGGGGGACAGGGGGTATGACAGATACGCAGTATTTT CASSLRGTGGMTDTQYF
TRBJ2-7 NA TRBV4-3 few TGCGCCAGCAGCCAAGATGCGAGAAGCGCCCCCTACGAGCAGTACTTC CASSQDARSAPYEQYF
TRBJ1-1 TRBD1 TRBV7-9 NA TGTGCCAGCAGCTACACGGGACAGGGGGGCACTGAAGCTTTCTTT CASSYTGQGGTEAFF
TRBJ2-2 TRBD1 TRBV9 NA TGTGCCAGCAGCCCATGGACAGGAACGAACACCGGGGAGCTGTTTTTT CASSPWTGTNTGELFF
TRBJ2-7 TRBD1 TRBV30 NA TGTGCCTGGAGTTTCGGACAGGGGGCGAGAGAGCAGTACTTC CAWSFGQGAREQYF
TRBJ1-5 NA TRBV15 NA TGTGCCACCAGCCCGAGATATAGCAATCAGCCCCAGCATTTT CATSPRYSNQPQHF
TRBJ1-1 NA TRBV12-5 NA TGTGCTAGTGGTTTGGGTTTCACAGGGAACCCCTTCATGAACACTGAAGCTTTCTTT CASGLGFTGNPFMNTEAFF
TRBJ2-3 NA TRBV5-1 few TGCGCCAGCAGCTTGTATAGCGGCACAGATACGCAGTATTTT CASSLYSGTDTQYF
TRBJ2-7 NA TRBV9 NA TGTGCCAGCAGCGTAGCTCGCGAAGGGGTTGCCCAGCAGTACTTC CASSVAREGVAQQYF
TRBJ1-5 NA TRBV6-5 NA TGTGCCAGCAGTTACGGCCACGATCAGCCCCAGCATTTT CASSYGHDQPQHF
TRBJ1-5 NA TRBV30 NA TGTGCCTGGAGTGTGAGAGGAGTTGAGGGCAATCAGCCCCAGCATTTT CAWSVRGVEGNQPQHF